This T cell receptor (beta chain) was identified during a study of blood T cell repertoires in COVID-19. Original processing methods: Nucleated cell number was recorded as an estimate derived from reference gene primer amplification. TCRdb keeps only in-frame clones here, not all; method: immunoSEQ multiplex PCR. The D gene and trimming were derived from the DNA, and the V and J assignments and clone size from that table. The repertoire consists of about 110,000 clones, with 69% occurring once and the leading ten covering approximately 5.9%. This clone was detected only a few times. Sequenced input: peripheral blood. This sequence was found in a man at least 80 years old with acute or convalescent COVID-19.

This CDR3 is CASSQDPGLFQQFF. The DNA for the CDR3 is TGCGCCAGCAGCCAGGACCCGGGACTATTTCAACAGTTCTTC. The chain links TRBV4-3 to TRBJ2-1, with TRBD2 matching 7 bases. The CDR3 is 14 amino acids. The junction had 12 bases not matched to a gene; V was cut back by 3 bases and J by 13 bases. The germline V gene encodes CDR1 LGHNA and CDR2 YSLEER.